Below are 20 T cell receptor beta chains sequenced from a single sample in a study of cytomegalovirus exposure and HLA in healthy donors. Clones were sequenced by immunoSEQ multiplex PCR, and TCRdb holds only the in-frame ones, with some missing. Of 90,000 to 130,000 clones listed, almost 96% are singletons. The sample was PBMCs. All receptors come from a woman aged 18-35 years in good health and CMV-seronegative.

This sequence joins TRBV27 and TRBJ1-1; 8 bases are shared with TRBD1. CDR3 length equals 12 residues. V was clipped by 4 bases and J by 10 bases; unmatched bases: 5. Germline CDR1 and CDR2: MNHEY and SMNVEV (reference sequence). The CDR3 DNA sequence: TGTGCCAGCAGTTCCTCCGGGACAGGAGCTTTCTTT. It yields the protein CASSSSGTGAFF.

The V gene is TRBV7-3, the J gene TRBJ2-4; TRBD2 is a possible D gene (5 bases). CDR3 length: 13 residues. Germline CDR1 reads SGHTA; CDR2 reads FQGTGA. Trimming shortened V by 1 base and J by 7 bases, and 8 bases separated the two germline ends. The CDR3 protein is CASSLSSGNIQYF. CDR3 nucleotide sequence: TGTGCCAGCAGCTTAAGTTCGGGGAACATTCAGTACTTC.

The rearrangement uses TRBV27 and TRBJ2-7; TRBD1 is a possible D gene (5 bases). Germline lookup yields CDR1 MNHEY and CDR2 SMNVEV (reference sequence). The V and J ends lost 4 bases and 2 bases respectively, with 18 bases between them. The CDR3 consists of 16 residues. CDR3 coding DNA: TGTGCCAGCAGTTCCTCCGGACATCAAGGCACCTACGAGCAGTACTTC. Its protein product is CASSSSGHQGTYEQYF.

The chain links TRBV5-6 to TRBJ2-7, with TRBD1 matching over 9 bases. There are 17 residues in the CDR3. Germline CDR1 reads SGHDT; CDR2 reads YYEEEE. V lost 4 bases to trimming and J lost 6 bases; unmatched junction nucleotides: 17. The CDR3 loop reads CASSGRGIGTGHREQYF. The CDR3 DNA sequence: TGTGCCAGCAGCGGACGCGGCATCGGGACAGGGCATCGCGAGCAGTACTTC.

The rearrangement joins TRBV10-3 to TRBJ2-1; 8 bases align to TRBD2. Looked up from germline, CDR1 is ENHRY and CDR2 is SYGVKD. The CDR3 consists of 16 residues. J was trimmed by 6 bases and V by 3 bases; bases with no gene match: 10. In DNA, the CDR3 is TGTGCCATCAGTGATTGGTCAGCGGGGGCCTCCAATGAGCAGTTCTTC. Amino acids: CAISDWSAGASNEQFF.

The chain links TRBV7-9 to TRBJ2-1; 9 bases map to TRBD1. The V and J ends lost 1 base and 5 bases, in that order; junction bases with no gene match: 15. The germline V gene encodes CDR1 SEHNR and CDR2 FQNEAQ (reference sequence). The CDR3 runs to 19 residues. The CDR3 sequence: CASSLGLYLQGARDNEQFF. The DNA for the CDR3 is TGTGCCAGCAGCTTAGGACTCTACCTACAGGGGGCGAGGGACAATGAGCAGTTCTTC.

The V gene is TRBV7-9, the J gene TRBJ1-1; 8 positions match TRBD1. Germline V gene lookup returns CDR1 SEHNR and CDR2 FQNEAQ (reference sequence). The CDR3 is 17 residues long. V was pared by 2 bases and J by 6 bases, with 14 bases of the junction left unmatched. The CDR3 spells CASSLRAGGPSRSEAFF. In DNA, the CDR3 is TGTGCCAGCAGCTTACGGGCAGGGGGCCCCTCACGATCTGAAGCTTTCTTT.

This chain uses TRBV6-5 with TRBJ1-1; 10 bases align to TRBD1. Germline V gives CDR1 MNHEY, CDR2 SVGAGI. The CDR3 has 15 residues. The V and J ends lost 7 bases and 4 bases, in that order; junction bases with no gene match: 9. In nucleotides, the CDR3 is TGTGCCAGCACCCAAGGACAGGGGGGTCCCACTGAAGCTTTCTTT. Amino acids: CASTQGQGGPTEAFF.

J is TRBJ1-6 and V is TRBV5-6; maybe TRBD1 (5 bases). The ends were cut back, 4 bases at V and 6 bases at J, with 14 bases in the middle. The CDR3 has 15 amino acids. CDR1 SGHDT and CDR2 YYEEEE come from the germline V gene. The CDR3 region is CASSPAGQGNSPLHF. CDR3 nucleotides: TGTGCCAGCAGCCCGGCGGGGCAGGGTAATTCACCCCTCCACTTT.

The rearrangement joins TRBV27 to TRBJ1-1; a possible D gene is TRBD1 (5 bases). Trimming removed 0 bases at V and 4 bases at J, with 15 bases between. Germline V CDR1 and CDR2: MNHEY, SMNVEV (reference sequence). The CDR3 length is 16 residues. This CDR3 reads CASSLSPGGASTEAFF. The CDR3 DNA reads as TGTGCCAGCAGTTTATCCCCTGGAGGGGCTAGCACTGAAGCTTTCTTT.

The chain is built from TRBV5-1 and TRBJ2-3, with 8 bases identical to TRBD2. The ends lost 0 bases at V and 0 bases at J; junction bases unmatched: 3. The CDR3 covers 16 residues. The V gene's germline CDR1 is SGHRS and CDR2 YFSETQ. CDR3 in DNA: TGCGCCAGCAGCTTGGGACTAGCGTCTAGCACAGATACGCAGTATTTT. The encoded protein is CASSLGLASSTDTQYF.

This clone was found once. V usage is TRBV28 and J usage is TRBJ1-2, with D possibly TRBD1 on 5 matching bases. This CDR3 region has 15 residues. Trimming pared 6 bases from V and 4 bases from J, leaving 18 bases between. Germline CDR1 reads MDHEN; CDR2 reads SYDVKM. The CDR3 is CASSPPWGQVYGYTF. The CDR3 DNA sequence: TGTGCCAGCAGCCCCCCCTGGGGCCAGGTCTATGGCTACACCTTC.

The V gene is TRBV9, the J gene TRBJ1-2, with a possible D match to TRBD1 (5 bases). The length of the CDR3 is 15 residues. V lost 4 bases and J 8 bases, leaving 21 bases between the germline ends. The germline V gene encodes CDR1 SGDLS and CDR2 YYNGEE. The CDR3 nucleotides read TGTGCCAGCAGCCCGCATGAAGGGGTCTTGAGGGGCTACACCTTC. Translating gives CASSPHEGVLRGYTF.

This chain connects TRBV5-4 to TRBJ1-6; perhaps TRBD1 as D (6 bases). This CDR3 contains 16 residues. The germline CDR1 and CDR2 sequences are SGHNT and YYREEE (reference sequence). V was clipped by 3 bases and J by 0 bases, with 10 bases between them. CDR3 in DNA: TGTGCCAGCAGCTGGGGGCAGAGCTCCTATAATTCACCCCTCCACTTT. As protein: CASSWGQSSYNSPLHF.

The chain carries TRBV4-1 and TRBJ1-2, with unresolved D. In germline, CDR1 is MGHRA, CDR2 YSYEKL. The V and J ends lost 2 bases and 4 bases respectively, with 11 bases between them. This CDR3 has 14 residues. The CDR3 nucleotides read TGCGCCAGCAGCCAACCTATCCCGATCTATGGCTACACCTTC. Residues: CASSQPIPIYGYTF.

The chain has TRBV7-9 and TRBJ2-5; 7 bases match TRBD1. With 5 bases clipped from V and 5 bases from J, the junction kept 20 bases outside the gene matches. This CDR3 region has 18 residues. CDR1 and CDR2 from the germline V gene are SEHNR and FQNEAQ (reference sequence). The CDR3 loop reads CASSPKTGVSSARETQYF. The CDR3 region has the DNA TGTGCCAGCAGCCCCAAAACAGGGGTCTCGTCCGCGCGGGAGACCCAGTACTTC.

The chain is built from TRBV7-6 and TRBJ2-5; D possibly corresponds to TRBD2 (5 bases). CDR1 and CDR2 from the germline V gene are SGHVS and FNYEAQ. Trimming removed 1 base at V and 5 bases at J, with 14 bases between. The CDR3 has 15 amino acids. As DNA, the CDR3 is TGTGCCAGCAGCTTAGAGGGAGCATCGGTGGAGACCCAGTACTTC. The encoded protein is CASSLEGASVETQYF.

This chain uses TRBV9 with TRBJ2-3; 7 positions match TRBD2. The junction had 4 bases not matched to a gene; V was cut back by 9 bases and J by 0 bases. The CDR3 loop spans 13 amino acids. Germline values: CDR1 SGDLS, CDR2 YYNGEE. The CDR3 loop reads CATGRGSTDTQYF. CDR3 DNA: TGTGCCACGGGGAGGGGTAGCACAGATACGCAGTATTTT.

The rearrangement uses TRBV7-6 and TRBJ1-2; TRBD1 matches at 7 bases. The CDR3 has 13 amino acids. The junction had 8 bases not matched to a gene; V was cut back by 6 bases and J by 7 bases. The germline gives CDR1 SGHVS, CDR2 FNYEAQ. The CDR3 region is CASSFTGVSGYTF. Written as DNA, the CDR3 is TGTGCCAGCAGTTTTACAGGGGTTAGTGGCTACACCTTC. The full variable domain, completed using reference TRBV7-6 and TRBJ1-2, is GAGVSQSPRYKVTKRGQDVALRCDPISGHVSLYWYRQALGQGPEFLTYFNYEAQQDKSGLPNDRFSAERPEGSISTLTIQRTEQRDSAMYRCASSFTGVSGYTFGSGTRLTVV.

The V call is TRBV6-6, the J call TRBJ1-4; no clear D. The CDR3 is 15 amino acids. Between the trimmed V and J ends, which lost 5 bases and 0 bases, there was a span of 10 bases. The V gene's germline CDR1 is MNHNY and CDR2 SVGAGI (reference sequence). CDR3 region: CASSPDGATNEKLFF. CDR3 bases: TGTGCCAGCAGTCCGGACGGGGCAACTAATGAAAAACTGTTTTTT.